This T cell receptor beta chain comes out of a study of blood T cells in healthy people across ages. Study observations and caveats: Estimated diversity across one million T cells was deemed an underestimate. Age brought a roughly linear fall in TCR beta diversity measured per million T cells. PBMCs went unsorted, and a conclusive naive versus antigen-experienced comparison was therefore prevented.

Germline V CDR1 and CDR2: SGHVS, FNYEAQ. There are 14 residues in the CDR3. V lost 1 base, J lost 5 bases, and 11 bases lay in between. Note on this clonotype: Its cognate antigen is unknown.

It was with a sample-barcoded 5' primer and a J-beta primer mix that a second PCR of roughly 7 to 12 cycles was run. Every cDNA was tagged by a template-switch adaptor with 12 random nucleotides. TCRdb fed the 5' RACE reads into MiXCR, producing one record per CDR3 protein. The data hold roughly 930,000 distinct CDR3 sequences, with about 48% observed a single time. The receptor's source is a man younger than 40 in good health. The chain has TRBV7-6 and TRBJ2-5; D unresolved. The sample consisted of blood. This CDR3 is CASSLEWVNETQYF. CDR3 coding DNA: TGTGCCAGCAGCTTAGAGTGGGTTAACGAGACCCAGTACTTC.